The clone carrying this TCR beta chain was detected only once. CD45RO-negative, CCR7-selected cells formed the naive CD8 fraction, which excluded terminally differentiated effector memory CD45RA+ cells. The sample originates from a study of shared clonotypes between healthy human individuals. V gave up 3 bases and J gave up 4 bases, with 22 bases separating them. CDR3 length: 17 amino acids. Germline CDR1 SGHDT, CDR2 YYEEEE. In the sorted-subset replicate PCRs, about 200 ng DNA, 25,000 to 30,000 T cell genomes, was used. Profiled with immunoSEQ multiplex PCR; TCRdb holds only in-frame clones, not every one. The data contain more than 2 million clones, approximately 95% of them singletons.

This chain connects TRBV5-6 to TRBJ1-2, with D possibly being TRBD1 (6 bases). This TCR derives from a man between 18 and 29 years old in good health. Source material: naive CD8+ T cells sorted from blood. CDR3 in amino acids: CASSSSRGTRDTYGYTF. The CDR3 region has the DNA TGTGCCAGCAGCTCCTCAAGAGGAACGCGGGACACCTATGGCTACACCTTC.